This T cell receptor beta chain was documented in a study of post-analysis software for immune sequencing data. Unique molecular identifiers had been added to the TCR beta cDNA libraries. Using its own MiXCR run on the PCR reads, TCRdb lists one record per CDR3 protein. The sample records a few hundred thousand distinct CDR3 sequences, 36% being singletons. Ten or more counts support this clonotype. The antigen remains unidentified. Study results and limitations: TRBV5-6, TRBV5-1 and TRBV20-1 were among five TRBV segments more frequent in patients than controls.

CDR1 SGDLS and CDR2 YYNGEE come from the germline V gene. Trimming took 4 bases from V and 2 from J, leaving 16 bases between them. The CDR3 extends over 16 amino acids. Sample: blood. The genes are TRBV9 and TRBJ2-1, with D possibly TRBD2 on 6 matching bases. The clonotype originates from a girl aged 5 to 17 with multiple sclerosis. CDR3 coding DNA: TGTGCCAGCAGCCCCATGCCGGGACTGACCTACAATGAGCAGTTCTTC. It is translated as CASSPMPGLTYNEQFF.